This passage covers 21 T cell receptor beta chains from one sample sequenced in a study of T cell repertoires in cytomegalovirus infection. TCRdb independently ran MiXCR on the reads; one entry per CDR3 protein. The sample shows some 180,000 distinct CDR3 sequences, about 15% of them seen only once. The sequencing sample was made of CD8+ T cells from PBMCs. Source of these receptors: a human donor in good health (CMV status not recorded). Some clones in this sample may be carry-over from other donors' samples.

J is TRBJ2-2 and V is TRBV7-2, with 7 bases identical to TRBD2. The germline V gene has CDR1 SGHTA and CDR2 FQGNSA. V lost 5 bases, J lost 5 bases, and 11 bases stayed unmatched. The CDR3 extends over 16 amino acids. DNA for the CDR3: TGTGCCAGCAGCCCCCCTGCGCCAGCGGGGACCGGGGAGCTGTTTTTT. Its protein product is CASSPPAPAGTGELFF.

The chain employs TRBV7-9 and TRBJ2-2; TRBD1 or TRBD2 may be the D gene (5 bases each). Germline CDR1 is SEHNR and CDR2 is FQNEAQ (reference sequence). The ends were cut back, 5 bases at V and 1 base at J, with 14 bases in the middle. This CDR3 has 16 amino acids. As DNA, the CDR3 is TGTGCCAGCAGCAATGGACGGGGCCAGAACACCGGGGAGCTGTTTTTT. Translation gives CASSNGRGQNTGELFF.

In this sample, this clonotype turned up a few times. This chain connects TRBV27 to TRBJ2-3; the D gene is possibly TRBD1 (5 bases). The V gene's germline CDR1 is MNHEY and CDR2 SMNVEV (reference sequence). The CDR3 length is 14 residues. V was pared by 0 bases and J by 3 bases, with 7 bases between. CDR3 protein: CASSLSAGTDTQYF. CDR3 DNA: TGTGCCAGCAGTTTATCCGCAGGGACAGATACGCAGTATTTT.

The table lists this clonotype with a few counts. The chain has TRBV7-9 and TRBJ2-6; no definite D call. This CDR3 has 16 amino acids. Germline assignment: CDR1 SEHNR and CDR2 FQNEAQ (reference sequence). The V end lost 4 bases, the J end lost 4 bases, and 14 bases lay between the germline ends. The CDR3 loop reads CASSSLDQSGANVLTF. The CDR3 DNA reads TGTGCCAGCAGCTCCTTAGACCAGAGCGGGGCCAACGTCCTGACTTTC.

This clonotype was seen repeatedly, ten times or more. This chain joins TRBV7-2 and TRBJ1-5, with unresolved D. The CDR3 is 14 residues long. Between the trimmed V and J ends, which lost 0 bases and 2 bases, there was a span of 5 bases. Per germline, CDR1 SGHTA and CDR2 FQGNSA. The CDR3: CASSLAPGNQPQHF. CDR3 nucleotide sequence: TGTGCCAGCAGCTTAGCGCCGGGCAATCAGCCCCAGCATTTT.

This clonotype appeared a few times. The rearrangement links TRBV7-2 to TRBJ2-3; D gene uncertain. The CDR3 has 14 residues. Germline V gene sequence: CDR1 SGHTA, CDR2 FQGNSA. V shed 1 base and J shed 0 bases, with 5 bases lying between them. DNA of the CDR3: TGTGCCAGCAGCTTAGTCCTGAGCACAGATACGCAGTATTTT. Protein product: CASSLVLSTDTQYF.

J is TRBJ1-1 and V is TRBV4-3; no reliable D call. The CDR3 contains 16 residues. Trimming left V 3 bases short and J 0 bases short, with 14 bases between. CDR1 and CDR2 from the germline V gene are LGHNA and YSLEER. Here the CDR3 reads CASSQEPEEMNTEAFF. Written as DNA, the CDR3 is TGCGCCAGCAGCCAGGAACCAGAGGAAATGAACACTGAAGCTTTCTTT.

V usage is TRBV27 and J usage is TRBJ1-4; D is uncertain. With 5 bases removed from V and 8 bases from J, the gap between germline ends came to 24 bases. The CDR3 length is 17 residues. Germline V gene lookup returns CDR1 MNHEY and CDR2 SMNVEV (reference sequence). CDR3: CASSPFPPRVGEEKLFF. CDR3 sequence (DNA): TGTGCCAGCAGTCCCTTTCCCCCTCGGGTCGGGGAGGAAAAACTGTTTTTT. Together with reference TRBV27 and TRBJ1-4, the CDR3 gives the full variable domain: EAQVTQNPRYLITVTGKKLTVTCSQNMNHEYMSWYRQDPGLGLRQIYYSMNVEVTDKGDVPEGYKVSRKEKRNFPLILESPSPNQTSLYFCASSPFPPRVGEEKLFFGSGTQLSVL.

The gene calls are TRBV6-4 and TRBJ2-2; D perhaps matches TRBD2 (5 bases). The length of the CDR3 is 13 residues. Germline CDR1 reads MRHNA; CDR2 reads SNTAGT. With 3 bases removed from V and 7 bases from J, the gap between germline ends came to 9 bases. CDR3 loop: CASSDSSFGELFF. The CDR3 nucleotides are TGTGCCAGCAGTGATTCTAGCTTCGGGGAGCTGTTTTTT.

The chain uses TRBV20-1 and TRBJ2-2, with 12 bases that match TRBD2. The CDR3 extends over 15 amino acids. Germline V gene sequence: CDR1 DFQATT, CDR2 SNEGSKA (reference sequence). Germline trimming cut 5 bases from V and 3 bases from J; bases unmatched to any gene: 4. The CDR3 coding sequence is TGCAGTGCTCCCTGGACTAGCGGGGACACCGGGGAGCTGTTTTTT. Translated: CSAPWTSGDTGELFF.

This clonotype was counted between two and nine times. The rearrangement links TRBV5-4 to TRBJ2-1; 8 nucleotides line up with TRBD2. From germline, CDR1 is SGHNT and CDR2 YYREEE (reference sequence). V shed 0 bases, J shed 2 bases, and the junction held 7 bases outside the gene matches. This CDR3 contains 17 residues. The chain's CDR3 is CASSLASPGGAYNEQFF. For the CDR3, the DNA is TGTGCCAGCAGCTTGGCCTCTCCCGGGGGGGCCTACAATGAGCAGTTCTTC.

In its sample, this clonotype was seen a few times. This chain links TRBV15 with TRBJ2-7, with TRBD2 matching 7 bases. Losses at the gene ends were 8 bases for V and 2 bases for J; bases not matched to a gene: 12. Per the germline V gene, CDR1 is LNHNV and CDR2 is YYDKDF (reference sequence). This CDR3 is built from 15 residues. CDR3 in amino acids: CATQAEASGTYEQYF. In DNA, the CDR3 is TGTGCCACCCAAGCGGAGGCTAGCGGAACCTACGAGCAGTACTTC.

V gene TRBV7-2 combines with J gene TRBJ2-7; TRBD2 might be the D (6 bases). The CDR3 runs to 15 residues. CDR1 is SGHTA and CDR2 is FQGNSA in the germline V gene. Trimming took off 5 bases at V and 0 bases at J, with 14 bases between the two ends. This CDR3 is CASSQGLFSSYEQYF. DNA for the CDR3: TGTGCCAGCAGCCAGGGACTGTTCAGCTCCTACGAGCAGTACTTC.

The rearrangement uses TRBV27 and TRBJ2-7; D is uncertain. Germline assignment: CDR1 MNHEY and CDR2 SMNVEV (reference sequence). Trimming pared 3 bases from V and 6 bases from J, leaving 12 bases between. This CDR3 is built from 13 residues. CDR3 nucleotides: TGTGCCAGCAGTTTGTGGGTTGGAGCCGAGCAGTACTTC. Residues: CASSLWVGAEQYF.

The rearrangement links TRBV20-1 to TRBJ1-5; 7 nucleotides match TRBD1. The junction had 5 bases not matched to a gene; V was cut back by 3 bases and J by 0 bases. Germline V gives CDR1 DFQATT, CDR2 SNEGSKA (reference sequence). CDR3 size: 15 residues. CDR3 nucleotide sequence: TGCAGTGCTAGGAACAGGGGATCTAGCAATCAGCCCCAGCATTTT. It encodes CSARNRGSSNQPQHF.

The rearrangement joins TRBV3-1 to TRBJ2-1; 7 bases match TRBD1. Germline trimming cut 4 bases from V and 5 bases from J; bases unmatched to any gene: 11. The CDR3 has 16 amino acids. Germline CDR1 is LGHDT and CDR2 is YNNKEL (reference sequence). The CDR3 coding sequence is TGTGCCAGCAGCCCCAGACAGGGACAGAAAGACAATGAGCAGTTCTTC. It translates to CASSPRQGQKDNEQFF.

Only a few counts were recorded for this clonotype. The chain combines TRBV7-6 with TRBJ2-7; D remains unclear. The CDR3 has 14 residues. The germline CDR1 and CDR2 sequences are SGHVS and FNYEAQ. Trimming shortened V by 1 base and J by 2 bases, and 9 bases separated the two germline ends. CDR3 residues: CASSLGPHAYEQYF. For the CDR3, the DNA is TGTGCCAGCAGCTTAGGGCCCCACGCCTACGAGCAGTACTTC.

This clonotype was seen more than once but under ten times. The chain joins TRBV3-1 to TRBJ2-7, with D maybe TRBD1 (5 bases). Trimming cost V 0 bases and J 2 bases, with 14 bases left between them. CDR3 size: 16 residues. Germline CDR1 and CDR2: LGHDT and YNNKEL (reference sequence). The CDR3 loop reads CASSQDGIDRAYEQYF. The CDR3 nucleotides read TGTGCCAGCAGCCAAGATGGGATAGACAGAGCCTACGAGCAGTACTTC.

This clonotype was counted between two and nine times. This chain links TRBV20-1 with TRBJ2-7; 9 bases match TRBD1. The length of the CDR3 is 16 residues. Germline loops: CDR1 DFQATT, CDR2 SNEGSKA (reference sequence). Germline trimming cut 5 bases from V and 2 bases from J; bases unmatched to any gene: 13. The CDR3 DNA sequence: TGCAGTGCTCTTAGGAGCCGGGACAGGGACACCTACGAGCAGTACTTC. Its protein is CSALRSRDRDTYEQYF.

V and J are TRBV23-1 and TRBJ1-5, with TRBD1 as a possible D gene (5 bases). TRBV23-1 is an ORF, and what it does is uncertain. CDR3 size: 19 residues. Trimming shortened V by 0 bases and J by 2 bases, and 20 bases separated the two germline ends. The DNA for the CDR3 is TGCGCCAGCAGTCAATCGATTCGTAGTGGCAGGGTCGGCAATCAGCCCCAGCATTTT. This translates into CASSQSIRSGRVGNQPQHF.

This chain connects TRBV2 to TRBJ2-3; 14 nucleotides match TRBD2. After removal of 9 bases from V and 2 bases from J, the junction contained 7 bases not matched to a gene. From germline, CDR1 is SNHLY and CDR2 FYNNEI. The CDR3 has 16 residues. The CDR3 DNA reads TGTGCCAGACGGGGACTAGCGGGGGCCTACACAGATACGCAGTATTTT. Amino acids: CARRGLAGAYTDTQYF.